This record concerns one T cell receptor (beta chain) sequence. No antigen is known for it. Base qualities are not recorded, but no much larger clone differs from it by a single base. CDR1 and CDR2, looked up from the germline V gene (reference sequence), are GTSNPN and SVGIG. From the cysteine up to the phenylalanine, the CDR3 has a length of 12 residues. Just CDR3 DNA is preserved here, 36 bases in frame from base 1. V gives up 8 bases and J gives up 3 bases, and the segment between their germline ends measures 13 bases. Roughly 0.55 micrograms of biopsy DNA per sample were submitted for commercial TCRB immunosequencing. CDR3 regions were amplified from genomic DNA by Adaptive Biotechnology using a two-step, amplification bias-controlled multiplex PCR. The first PCR used primers for every V and J gene segment; the second PCR added barcodes and Illumina adapters. CDR3 libraries were sequenced on an Illumina instrument. The original pipeline was this. The analysis drew on both the pipelines supplied by the vendor and custom analysis of the raw data in R/Bioconductor running R version 3.3.0. Clonality, which ranges from 0 to 1, was calculated as the inverse of the normalised Shannon entropy across all productive clones. High-frequency clones were defined as the share of the repertoire taken up by the top 100 clones, keeping only clones that passed a 95% confidence test. Repertoire diversity was measured with the Simpson index, and overlap between samples was measured with the Morisita-Horn index. What TCRdb holds here is the immuneACCESS table cut down to in-frame rearrangements. Part of the clones is not present; checked against another copy, under half of the missing clones reflect an unresolved V gene, and the others are unexplained. That table supplies the V and J calls and clone size; D and trimming were determined from the DNA. This sample gives about 62,000 clones in total; around nine tenths of them show up just once. The ten largest clones represent under 2.5% of the sample.

Read against the paper, the sample's time point label means: neoterminal ileum biopsy at postoperative endoscopy, about 6 months after surgery. Eligible patients were adults with ileal or ileocolonic Crohn's disease who had an indication for ileocolonic resection. Whole ileal mucosal biopsies were stored frozen at -80°C before DNA extraction. Genomic DNA was isolated from frozen whole biopsies using a TRizol-based method, and the DNA was quantified with a NanoDrop 2000 spectrophotometer. This record comes from a study of T cell repertoires in ileal Crohn's disease (dated by TCRdb to between 2017 and 2020). Regarding the study in general: Median disease duration was approximately 8.3 years, and about 35% of patients were identified as active smokers at the time of surgery. Every patient underwent surgery because of a complication, which was stricturing disease in around 60% of cases and penetrating disease in approximately 40%. Roughly half of the patients were given postoperative therapy, with about 18 on anti-TNF agents and about a dozen on thiopurines. Neoterminal ileum biopsies obtained at postoperative colonoscopy were designated as M6 samples. The TCR repertoire was analysed in about 60 patients with Crohn's disease drawn from a prospective multicentre cohort. The study ran alongside a multicentre cohort designed to identify predictors of early endoscopic recurrence after ileocolonic resection. Endoscopic postoperative recurrence was defined by a Rutgeerts score above i0. A total of roughly 170 mucosal samples from roughly 60 patients were sequenced, with samples obtained at several locations on the surgical specimen and at postoperative endoscopy.

General conclusions and limits of the study: Postoperative endoscopy was performed at varying times within the first year after surgery, with a median delay of approximately seven months. Higher percentages of high-frequency clones at the time of surgery were linked to endoscopic recurrence, and every patient with clonality above 26.8% (18/57) had recurrence. Compared with non-smokers, patients who were active smokers at surgery showed a significantly higher proportion of clonal expansions (roughly 24% vs 19%, p=0.02). Sorted CD8 T cells carried more high-frequency clones than CD4 T cells, suggesting mucosal expansions were mainly CD8. Mucosal CD4 and CD8 T cells were sorted and sequenced only in a subgroup of patients, whose size was not stated.

Rearrangement joined TRBV30 to TRBJ1-1, with the identity of the D gene unclear. This receptor was obtained from an adult with Crohn's disease. Material: ileal tissue. The nucleotides are TGTGCCGGAGACATCGGGGACACTGAAGCTTTCTTT. It specifies CAGDIGDTEAFF.